This T cell receptor (beta chain) was recovered during a study of T-cell reconstitution after alpha-beta-depleted transplantation in children. Notes on the study in general: The study traced high day-60 TCRbeta diversity in some patients to surviving recipient T cells and thymic progenitors.

This clonotype was recorded a few times. What it recognizes is unknown. Trimming removed 0 bases from V and 1 base from J, with 8 bases in between. Germline V gives CDR1 SGHKS, CDR2 YYEKEE (reference sequence). The CDR3 extends over 15 amino acids. TCRbeta library construction was performed incorporating unique molecular identifiers. TCRdb used MiXCR to reprocess the PCR reads, holding one entry per CDR3 protein. The sample lists roughly 490,000 distinct CDR3 sequences, around 10% seen once, with 14% in the top ten. The material was PBMCs, mostly from graft donor cells, obtained 180 days after TCRalphabeta/CD19-depleted stem cell transplant. The V gene is TRBV5-5, the J gene TRBJ1-5, with D perhaps matching TRBD1 (6 bases). This clonotype was sampled from a female patient between 2 and 10 years old who had a stem cell transplant for aplastic anemia, so the T cells may come from the graft donor. CDR3 sequence reads: CASSLGGTSNQPQHF. CDR3 sequence (DNA): TGTGCCAGCAGCTTGGGAGGGACAAGCAATCAGCCCCAGCATTTT.